Listed here are 21 T cell receptor beta chains from one sample, sequenced in a study of a mutant IDH1 vaccine in newly diagnosed glioma. Time point in this sample: baseline, week 1 (first vaccination visit). Treatment given: pre-vaccination baseline after standard-of-care therapy. Sequencing was performed with immunoSEQ multiplex PCR; in TCRdb, only in-frame clones are kept and a portion is missing. The table records about 92,000 clones, about four fifths of them present only once. The sequenced sample was PBMCs, obtained from a glioma patient treated with radiotherapy, temozolomide or both. All receptors come from a woman aged 45-65 years with glioma.

V gene TRBV19 combines with J gene TRBJ1-3; no clear D gene. The CDR3 runs to 14 residues. The V gene lost 6 bases and the J gene lost 2 bases, with 11 bases spanning the gap. Germline V gene data show CDR1 as LNHDA and CDR2 as SQIVND (reference sequence). The CDR3 nucleotides are TGTGCCAGTAGGAGGAGGGAGACTGGAAACACCATATATTTT. Protein: CASRRRETGNTIYF.

The chain recombines TRBV5-6 with TRBJ2-7; maybe TRBD1 (6 bases). V lost 4 bases and J 3 bases, leaving 8 bases between the germline ends. Germline loops: CDR1 SGHDT, CDR2 YYEEEE. This CDR3 comprises 12 residues. The CDR3 region has the DNA TGTGCCAGCAGCCCGACAGGCTACGAGCAGTACTTC. Residues: CASSPTGYEQYF. Variable domain in full (rest from reference TRBV5-6 and TRBJ2-7): DAGVTQSPTHLIKTRGQQVTLRCSPKSGHDTVSWYQQALGQGPQFIFQYYEEEERQRGNFPDRFSGHQFPNYSSELNVNALLLGDSALYLCASSPTGYEQYFGPGTRLTVT.

This chain uses TRBV28 with TRBJ1-2; unclear D gene. The germline V and J ends were trimmed by 5 bases and 4 bases, with 17 bases remaining between them. Looked up from germline, CDR1 is MDHEN and CDR2 is SYDVKM. This CDR3 contains 15 residues. The CDR3 here is CASSGGGLSLYGYTF. The CDR3 nucleotides read TGTGCCAGCAGTGGCGGCGGCCTGAGTCTCTATGGCTACACCTTC.

The CDR3 is CASSSDGLDIDTQYF. DNA of the CDR3: TGCGCCAGCAGCTCCGACGGACTAGACATAGATACGCAGTATTTT. This rearrangement joins TRBV5-1 to TRBJ2-3, with 7 bases fitting TRBD2. V trimming: 3 bases; J trimming: 5 bases; junction bases outside the gene matches: 9. The CDR3 extends over 15 amino acids. The germline gives CDR1 SGHRS, CDR2 YFSETQ.

This rearrangement joins TRBV29-1 to TRBJ1-1, with unresolved D. The germline V and J ends were trimmed by 8 bases and 3 bases, with 13 bases remaining between them. The CDR3 runs to 12 residues. Germline loops: CDR1 SQVTM, CDR2 ANQGSEA. This CDR3 is CSSVGAYTEAFF. CDR3 DNA sequence: TGCAGCTCGGTTGGAGCTTACACTGAAGCTTTCTTT.

Judged by abundance, this clone is medium-sized (0.01 to 0.1%). The chain is built from TRBV6-4 and TRBJ2-7; no firm D call. This CDR3 contains 13 residues. Trimming pared 2 bases from V and 0 bases from J, leaving 5 bases between. In germline, CDR1 is MRHNA, CDR2 SNTAGT. CDR3 DNA sequence: TGTGCCAGCAGTGACAGCTTCTCCTACGAGCAGTACTTC. This codes for CASSDSFSYEQYF.

The genes are TRBV15 and TRBJ1-5; no definite D call. Germline CDR1 LNHNV, CDR2 YYDKDF (reference sequence). The CDR3 sequence is 15 residues long. The germline V and J ends were trimmed by 0 bases and 4 bases, with 10 bases remaining between them. The CDR3 DNA sequence: TGTGCCACCAGCAGAGATCAGACTGTAAATCAGCCCCAGCATTTT. It encodes CATSRDQTVNQPQHF.

A few counts support this clone. V gene TRBV12-5 combines with J gene TRBJ2-1; D could derive from TRBD1 or TRBD2 (5 bases each). The CDR3 spans 13 residues. V was cut by 1 base and J by 7 bases, with 8 bases left in between. The germline V gene has CDR1 LGHNT and CDR2 FRNRAP. The CDR3 DNA follows: TGTGCTAGTGGTTTGGGAGGGGCGAATGAGCAGTTCTTC. The encoded protein is CASGLGGANEQFF.

The chain links TRBV19 to TRBJ1-6; no reliable D call. CDR1 LNHDA and CDR2 SQIVND come from the germline V gene (reference sequence). Trimming shortened V by 5 bases and J by 7 bases, and 15 bases separated the two germline ends. The CDR3 runs 15 residues. The CDR3 bases are TGTGCCAGTAGTCGCCGGGAAATGGGGAATTCACCCCTCCACTTT. This codes for CASSRREMGNSPLHF. The variable domain in full, completed from reference TRBV19 and TRBJ1-6, reads DGGITQSPKYLFRKEGQNVTLSCEQNLNHDAMYWYRQDPGQGLRLIYYSQIVNDFQKGDIAEGYSVSREKKESFPLTVTSAQKNPTAFYLCASSRREMGNSPLHFGNGTRLTVT.

V gene TRBV29-1 combines with J gene TRBJ2-2, with D perhaps matching TRBD2 (6 bases). This CDR3 is built from 11 residues. Deletions cut 4 bases from V and 6 bases from J, with 6 bases between. The germline gives CDR1 SQVTM, CDR2 ANQGSEA. The CDR3 loop reads CSVGGAGELFF. CDR3 in DNA: TGCAGCGTTGGGGGGGCCGGGGAGCTGTTTTTT.

The chain employs TRBV19 and TRBJ2-7, with 7 nucleotides matching TRBD1. This CDR3 contains 14 residues. The germline V gene has CDR1 LNHDA and CDR2 SQIVND (reference sequence). Trimming took 3 bases from V and 4 from J; bases not matched to a gene: 6. The chain's CDR3 is CASSITTGEYEQYF. As DNA, the CDR3 is TGTGCCAGTAGTATCACTACAGGGGAATACGAGCAGTACTTC.

This rearrangement joins TRBV28 to TRBJ1-1, with D possibly TRBD1 on 6 matching bases. The CDR3 sequence is 13 residues long. V was clipped by 9 bases and J by 1 base, with 12 bases between them. The germline gives CDR1 MDHEN, CDR2 SYDVKM. In DNA form, the CDR3 reads TGTGCCAGTTACAGGGTTTGGAACACTGAAGCTTTCTTT. Amino acid sequence: CASYRVWNTEAFF.

In its sample, this clone was seen a few times. The CDR3 reads CASTPGTHLNEQFF. CDR3 DNA sequence: TGTGCCAGTACTCCCGGGACCCACCTCAATGAGCAGTTCTTC. This sequence joins TRBV19 and TRBJ2-1; the D call may be TRBD1 or TRBD2 (5 bases each). Trimming took 7 bases from V and 6 from J, leaving 16 bases between them. The V gene's germline CDR1 is LNHDA and CDR2 SQIVND (reference sequence). There are 14 residues in the CDR3. The full variable domain, rest sourced from reference TRBV19 and TRBJ2-1, is DGGITQSPKYLFRKEGQNVTLSCEQNLNHDAMYWYRQDPGQGLRLIYYSQIVNDFQKGDIAEGYSVSREKKESFPLTVTSAQKNPTAFYLCASTPGTHLNEQFFGPGTRLTVL.

V is TRBV7-9 and J is TRBJ1-2; D unresolved. Trimming took 5 bases from V and 7 from J, leaving 17 bases between them. CDR3 size: 14 residues. Germline loops: CDR1 SEHNR, CDR2 FQNEAQ (reference sequence). The CDR3 nucleotides are TGTGCCAGCAGCCTCTCGCCGGGCCATGGTGGCTACACCTTC. Its protein product is CASSLSPGHGGYTF.

V and J are TRBV9 and TRBJ1-4; D ambiguous. V was cut by 2 bases and J by 5 bases, with 7 bases left in between. The CDR3 has 13 amino acids. The germline CDR1 and CDR2 sequences are SGDLS and YYNGEE. The CDR3 here is CASSVIPNEKLFF. The CDR3 DNA follows: TGTGCCAGCAGCGTCATCCCCAATGAAAAACTGTTTTTT.

This sequence joins TRBV15 and TRBJ1-5; D call uncertain. Trimming took off 8 bases at V and 7 bases at J, with 15 bases between the two ends. Germline CDR1 is LNHNV and CDR2 is YYDKDF (reference sequence). This CDR3 region has 13 residues. The CDR3 protein is CATASGPQQPQHF. The CDR3 DNA sequence: TGTGCCACCGCATCAGGACCCCAGCAGCCCCAGCATTTT.

The chain carries TRBV11-3 and TRBJ2-7; D call uncertain. The V end was cut by 6 bases, the J end by 6 bases, with 9 bases between. CDR1 is SGHNT and CDR2 is YENEEA in the germline V gene. The CDR3 is 11 residues long. DNA for the CDR3: TGTGCCAGCAGGTCCCTAGGCGAGCAGTACTTC. Its translation: CASRSLGEQYF.

V gene TRBV5-4 combines with J gene TRBJ1-2, with 8 nucleotides matching TRBD1. The V and J ends lost 5 bases and 8 bases, in that order; junction bases with no gene match: 11. The CDR3 has 14 amino acids. In germline, CDR1 is SGHNT, CDR2 YYREEE (reference sequence). CDR3 region: CASRPGGQDRGYTF. In DNA form, the CDR3 reads TGTGCCAGCAGGCCCGGGGGACAGGATAGGGGCTACACCTTC.

The V gene is TRBV5-6, the J gene TRBJ1-2; D unresolved. The CDR3 contains 13 residues. V lost 0 bases to trimming and J lost 7 bases, with 10 bases between them. Germline V lookup: CDR1 SGHDT, CDR2 YYEEEE. The DNA for the CDR3 is TGTGCCAGCAGCTTGGTATCAGGACTTGGCTACACCTTC. Residues: CASSLVSGLGYTF.

The rearrangement links TRBV5-1 to TRBJ1-2; 7 bases are a match to TRBD1. CDR3 length equals 14 residues. Trimming removed 4 bases from V and 3 bases from J; junction bases left unmatched: 6. The germline gives CDR1 SGHRS, CDR2 YFSETQ. CDR3 residues: CASSRTGGDYGYTF. The CDR3 nucleotides read TGCGCCAGCAGCAGGACAGGAGGCGACTATGGCTACACCTTC.

This sequence joins TRBV15 and TRBJ2-7; D is unclear. V lost 2 bases and J lost 7, with 9 bases in between. Germline V gives CDR1 LNHNV, CDR2 YYDKDF (reference sequence). CDR3 size: 12 residues. CDR3 residues: CATSRQKGEQYF. The CDR3 bases are TGTGCCACCAGCAGACAAAAGGGAGAGCAGTACTTC.